This T cell receptor beta chain was found in a study of shared clonotypes between healthy human individuals. The table came from immunoSEQ multiplex PCR; TCRdb's copy has only in-frame clones and leaves some out. Here the sample spans about 2.5 million clones, less than 95% being singletons. The sample comprised naive CD4+ T cells from PBMCs. Subset reported: CD45RA+ positively selected. This TCR was recovered from a man in his late teens or twenties in good health. Some clones in this sample may be carry-over from other donors' samples.

This chain's CDR3 is CASNPGLVGDYNEQFF. In DNA form, the CDR3 reads TGCGCCAGCAACCCGGGACTAGTTGGGGACTACAATGAGCAGTTCTTC. The rearrangement joins TRBV10-2 to TRBJ2-1, with 8 bases aligning to TRBD2. This CDR3 is built from 16 residues. The V gene end was trimmed by 7 bases and the J gene end by 3 bases; junction bases not matched to a gene: 11. Looked up from germline, CDR1 is WSHSY and CDR2 is SAAADI.